Below, 19 T cell receptor beta chains from the same sample are listed, as sequenced in a study of blood T cell repertoires in COVID-19. This table comes from immunoSEQ multiplex PCR, and its TCRdb copy is limited to in-frame clones, with some not included. The sample lists around 200,000 clones, about 88% seen once, with 2.5% to 3% in the top ten. Sequencing used peripheral blood. These TCRs come from a man aged 40-49 years with active or convalescent COVID-19.

The chain uses TRBV19 and TRBJ1-3; D unclear. Trimming removed 4 bases from V and 3 bases from J, with 4 bases in between. The CDR3 is 12 amino acids. Germline loops: CDR1 LNHDA, CDR2 SQIVND (reference sequence). The CDR3 is CASSSDGNTIYF. The CDR3 DNA reads TGTGCCAGTAGTAGCGATGGAAACACCATATATTTT.

The J gene is TRBJ1-1, the V gene TRBV28; the D gene is possibly TRBD1 (6 bases). The germline V and J ends were trimmed by 6 bases and 7 bases, with 12 bases remaining between them. The CDR3 is 12 amino acids. Germline V gene lookup returns CDR1 MDHEN and CDR2 SYDVKM. CDR3 protein: CASRALTGEAFF. The CDR3 nucleotides read TGTGCCAGCAGGGCCCTGACAGGTGAAGCTTTCTTT.

The rearrangement joins TRBV14 to TRBJ1-2; 9 bases align to TRBD1. CDR3 length: 13 amino acids. Per germline, CDR1 SGHDN and CDR2 FVKESK. V was clipped by 6 bases and J by 7 bases; unmatched bases: 6. The chain's CDR3 is CASSPQGAGGYTF. In DNA, the CDR3 is TGTGCCAGCAGTCCACAGGGGGCGGGTGGCTACACCTTC.

This clone was counted only a few times. The rearrangement links TRBV30 to TRBJ1-3; TRBD1 matches at 8 bases. V shed 2 bases and J 8 bases; nucleotides not matched to a gene: 5. CDR3 length: 13 amino acids. The germline CDR1 and CDR2 sequences are GTSNPN and SVGIG (reference sequence). The CDR3 here is CAWSPDRADTIYF. In DNA, the CDR3 is TGTGCCTGGAGTCCGGACAGGGCGGACACCATATATTTT.

This rearrangement joins TRBV10-3 to TRBJ1-1; a weak D match, TRBD1 (5 bases). The germline V gene encodes CDR1 ENHRY and CDR2 SYGVKD. The ends were cut back, 5 bases at V and 3 bases at J, with 16 bases in the middle. The CDR3 consists of 15 residues. The CDR3 bases are TGTGCCATCAGTCCGACGGAGGGGTCGTACACTGAAGCTTTCTTT. This gives the protein CAISPTEGSYTEAFF.

This clone has just one count. The junction shows a germline mismatch at one end, possibly a read error. The CDR3 nucleotides read TGTGCCTGGAGCGTCTGGGGGGAGTCCTTCCGGTTC. This gives the protein CAWSVWGESFRF. The gene calls are TRBV30 and TRBJ2-7, with TRBD2 as a possible D gene (6 bases). The CDR3 runs 12 residues. Germline V gene sequence: CDR1 GTSNPN, CDR2 SVGIG (reference sequence).

This chain connects TRBV20-1 to TRBJ1-2; 8 bases match TRBD1. J was trimmed by 4 bases and V by 3 bases; bases with no gene match: 4. The CDR3 covers 13 residues. CDR1 and CDR2 (germline): DFQATT, SNEGSKA (reference sequence). In DNA, the CDR3 is TGCAGTGCTAGTAGGACAGGGTTCTATGGCTACACCTTC. Translating gives CSASRTGFYGYTF.

The genes are TRBV6-5 and TRBJ1-1; 11 nucleotides align to TRBD1. Germline lookup yields CDR1 MNHEY and CDR2 SVGAGI. The V and J ends lost 7 bases and 5 bases, in that order; junction bases with no gene match: 9. CDR3 size: 15 residues. The CDR3: CASTRPGQGVTEAFF. The CDR3 nucleotides are TGTGCCAGCACCCGGCCGGGACAGGGGGTGACTGAAGCTTTCTTT.

The table lists this clone with a few counts. The chain links TRBV12-3 or TRBV12-4 to TRBJ2-7; no clear D gene. V was pared by 3 bases and J by 3 bases, with 9 bases between. This CDR3 region has 13 residues. The CDR3, as DNA: TGTGCCAGCAGTTTGATTGGCAGCTACGAGCAGTACTTC. This sequence encodes CASSLIGSYEQYF.

V and J are TRBV18 and TRBJ2-7; 9 bases are a match to TRBD1. The germline gives CDR1 KGHSH, CDR2 LQKENI. The V and J ends lost 6 bases and 1 base, in that order; junction bases with no gene match: 10. The CDR3 spans 16 residues. The CDR3 nucleotides are TGTGCCAGCTCGCCGAATCCCGGGACAGGGTCCTACGAGCAGTACTTC. This translates into CASSPNPGTGSYEQYF.

This clone was observed a single time. This chain links TRBV27 with TRBJ2-3, with D perhaps TRBD2 (5 bases). The CDR3 runs 16 residues. Germline values: CDR1 MNHEY, CDR2 SMNVEV (reference sequence). Trimming took off 6 bases at V and 0 bases at J, with 16 bases between the two ends. The CDR3 protein is CASRMAGSTSTDTQYF. As DNA, the CDR3 is TGTGCCAGCAGAATGGCGGGCAGCACTAGCACAGATACGCAGTATTTT.

The chain couples TRBV6-5 to TRBJ2-1, with a weak D call TRBD1 (7 bases). Trimming left V 11 bases short and J 2 bases short, with 19 bases between. The germline gives CDR1 MNHEY, CDR2 SVGAGI. The CDR3 totals 15 residues. CDR3 region: CAGQGGQPTYNEQFF. CDR3 DNA: TGTGCCGGCCAGGGGGGTCAACCTACCTACAATGAGCAGTTCTTC.

The chain is built from TRBV3-1 (or the pseudogene TRBV3-2) and TRBJ2-1; a weak D match, TRBD2 (7 bases). The CDR3 sequence is 16 residues long. V was trimmed by 4 bases and J by 9 bases, leaving 22 bases between them. Germline CDR1 reads LGHDT; CDR2 reads YNNKEL (reference sequence). DNA for the CDR3: TGTGCCAGCAGCCCCATCTGGGGTTCGGGGGGCCTTGAGCAGTTCTTC. It codes for CASSPIWGSGGLEQFF.

The V and J genes are TRBV21-1 and TRBJ1-2; the table's D call, TRBD1, was not checked against the DNA. TRBV21-1 is classified as a pseudogene. The CDR3 runs 18 residues. CDR3 coding DNA: TGTGCCAGCAGCAACGGGTTCCGGGACAGGGGGCGTCGATATGGCTACACCTTC. Amino acids: CASSNGFRDRGRRYGYTF.

The genes are TRBV18 and TRBJ1-1; 10 nucleotides align to TRBD1. The CDR3 has 16 residues. V shed 6 bases, J shed 1 base, and the junction held 8 bases outside the gene matches. Germline V gene data show CDR1 as KGHSH and CDR2 as LQKENI. CDR3 DNA sequence: TGTGCCAGCTCGCTGGGACAGGGGCTTAAGAACACTGAAGCTTTCTTT. Protein sequence: CASSLGQGLKNTEAFF.

V and J are TRBV27 and TRBJ2-3, with D maybe TRBD2 (6 bases). The CDR3 runs 13 residues. The V gene lost 2 bases and the J gene lost 8 bases, with 11 bases spanning the gap. Per the germline V gene, CDR1 is MNHEY and CDR2 is SMNVEV (reference sequence). The CDR3 nucleotides read TGTGCCAGCAGTTTAGTGGGACTCGGTACGCAGTATTTT. Translating gives CASSLVGLGTQYF.

The genes are TRBV14 and TRBJ2-7, with TRBD2 as a possible D gene (5 bases). Germline V gene sequence: CDR1 SGHDN, CDR2 FVKESK. Trimming took 4 bases from V and 1 from J, leaving 8 bases between them. The CDR3 runs 13 residues. Here the CDR3 reads CASSLGNSYEQYF. For the CDR3, the DNA is TGTGCCAGCAGCCTCGGGAATTCCTACGAGCAGTACTTC. The variable domain in full, completed from reference TRBV14 and TRBJ2-7, reads EAGVTQFPSHSVIEKGQTVTLRCDPISGHDNLYWYRRVMGKEIKFLLHFVKESKQDESGMPNNRFLAERTGGTYSTLKVQPAELEDSGVYFCASSLGNSYEQYFGPGTRLTVT.

The chain recombines TRBV18 with TRBJ2-3; D may be TRBD2 (6 bases). This CDR3 comprises 16 residues. CDR1 KGHSH and CDR2 LQKENI come from the germline V gene. Trimming cost V 3 bases and J 1 base, with 14 bases left between them. CDR3 sequence reads: CASSPGLSLGTDTQYF. The CDR3, as DNA: TGTGCCAGCTCACCGGGACTGTCTTTGGGCACAGATACGCAGTATTTT.

The CDR3 DNA sequence: TGTGCCATCAGAGCGGGACCAAGTCTCAATGAGCAGTTCTTC. This sequence encodes CAIRAGPSLNEQFF. This rearrangement joins TRBV10-3 to TRBJ2-1; TRBD2 agrees at 7 bases. Looked up from germline, CDR1 is ENHRY and CDR2 is SYGVKD. J gave up 6 bases and V 6 bases, and 8 bases lay outside the gene matches. The CDR3 sequence is 14 residues long.